Presented here are 5 T cell receptor beta chains from one specimen sequenced in a study of T cells expressing NK-cell markers. No DNA is given; TCRdb re-called the 5' RACE reads and lists each CDR3 protein once. This specimen shows about 430,000 distinct CDR3 sequences; the ten leading clones hold roughly 1.4%. The source material was blood T cells: a sorted CD56 or NKG2C T cell subset, CD4+ or CD8+ T cells, or bulk PBMC T cells (not recorded which). These TCRs come from a woman in her forties or fifties in good health.

This chain links TRBV5-1 with TRBJ2-2; without DNA, the TCRdb call of TRBD2 cannot be checked. CDR1 is SGHRS, CDR2 YFSETQ, per germline. This CDR3 is built from 15 residues. The CDR3 loop reads CASSFRLANTGELFF.

This sequence joins TRBV24-1 and TRBJ2-5; checking the TCRdb D call of TRBD2 is not possible without DNA. Looked up from germline, CDR1 is KGHDR and CDR2 is SFDVKD. There are 15 residues in the CDR3. CDR3 region: CATSDPDGPQETQYF.

CDR3 sequence: CASSLGSASATDTQYF. The genes are TRBV7-9 and TRBJ2-3. CDR1 and CDR2 (germline): SEHNR, FQNEAQ (reference sequence). This CDR3 comprises 16 residues.

The rearrangement uses TRBV7-2 and TRBJ2-3; TCRdb outputs TRBD2, but without DNA this stays unchecked. This CDR3 has 16 residues. Germline V gives CDR1 SGHTA, CDR2 FQGNSA. CDR3 region: CASSLASGTSTDTQYF.

The chain carries TRBV6-5 and TRBJ2-2. The CDR3 has 15 residues. Germline values: CDR1 MNHEY, CDR2 SVGAGI. The CDR3 sequence is CASTAGRTTTGELFF.